The 25 T cell receptor beta chains below all came from one sample that was sequenced in a study of shared clonotypes between healthy human individuals. It was CD45RO-negative cells, positively selected for CCR7, that made up naive CD8 cells, with terminally differentiated effector memory CD45RA+ cells excluded. Sequenced by immunoSEQ multiplex PCR; TCRdb stores in-frame clones only, minus some. The data contain roughly 2,000,000 clones, 80% to 95% of them singletons. The sample taken for sequencing was naive CD8+ T cells from PBMCs. All receptors come from a man aged 18 to 30 in good health. Some clones in this sample may be carry-over from other donors' samples.

V usage is TRBV28 and J usage is TRBJ2-7; the D call may be TRBD1 or TRBD2 (5 bases each). Trimming shortened V by 2 bases and J by 11 bases, and 16 bases separated the two germline ends. CDR1 is MDHEN and CDR2 is SYDVKM in the germline V gene. This CDR3 has 13 amino acids. The CDR3 here is CASSLGGNRAEYF. The CDR3 coding sequence is TGTGCCAGCAGTTTAGGGGGAAACCGGGCGGAGTACTTC.

V gene TRBV7-7 combines with J gene TRBJ2-1; D possibly corresponds to TRBD2 (6 bases). V shed 5 bases and J shed 0 bases, with 14 bases lying between them. The CDR3 is made up of 16 amino acids. Germline CDR1 is SSHAT and CDR2 is FNYEAQ (reference sequence). CDR3 loop: CASSPGVAVSYNEQFF. The CDR3 DNA sequence: TGTGCCAGCAGCCCTGGAGTAGCGGTCTCCTACAATGAGCAGTTCTTC.

The V gene is TRBV7-6, the J gene TRBJ1-3; D ambiguous. The germline V gene encodes CDR1 SGHVS and CDR2 FNYEAQ. V gave up 2 bases and J gave up 0 bases, with 5 bases separating them. This CDR3 is built from 14 residues. The CDR3 spells CASSLSSSGNTIYF. The CDR3 coding sequence is TGTGCCAGCAGCTTAAGCAGCTCTGGAAACACCATATATTTT. The complete variable domain, with remaining parts taken from reference TRBV7-6 and TRBJ1-3, reads GAGVSQSPRYKVTKRGQDVALRCDPISGHVSLYWYRQALGQGPEFLTYFNYEAQQDKSGLPNDRFSAERPEGSISTLTIQRTEQRDSAMYRCASSLSSSGNTIYFGEGSWLTVV.

The chain is built from TRBV5-1 and TRBJ1-2; 7 bases map to TRBD1. The length of the CDR3 is 14 residues. The V gene's germline CDR1 is SGHRS and CDR2 YFSETQ. Trimming cost V 4 bases and J 8 bases; bases outside gene matches: 11. CDR3 DNA sequence: TGCGCCAGCAGCCCGACAGGGATTTTAAGCGGCTACACCTTC. This sequence encodes CASSPTGILSGYTF.

The J gene is TRBJ2-1, the V gene TRBV11-2; D remains unclear. Germline CDR1 SGHAT, CDR2 FQNNGV. This CDR3 has 13 residues. Trimming pared 3 bases from V and 6 bases from J, leaving 9 bases between. In DNA form, the CDR3 reads TGTGCCAGCAGCTTCCCAAGGGTCAATGAGCAGTTCTTC. The encoded protein is CASSFPRVNEQFF.

CDR3 loop: CASRKEPRARDEQFF. The DNA of the CDR3 is TGTGCCAGCAGGAAGGAACCGAGAGCTCGGGATGAGCAGTTCTTC. V gene TRBV6-5 combines with J gene TRBJ2-1; no clear D gene. From germline, CDR1 is MNHEY and CDR2 SVGAGI. V lost 6 bases, J lost 8 bases, and 20 bases lay in between. This CDR3 comprises 15 residues.

The genes are TRBV27 and TRBJ2-2, with D perhaps TRBD1 or TRBD2 (5 bases each). Germline V gives CDR1 MNHEY, CDR2 SMNVEV (reference sequence). The V end lost 5 bases, the J end lost 6 bases, and 10 bases lay between the germline ends. This CDR3 has 13 amino acids. The CDR3 loop reads CASSQRGAGELFF. CDR3 DNA: TGTGCCAGCAGTCAGAGGGGTGCCGGGGAGCTGTTTTTT.

This chain connects TRBV28 to TRBJ1-1; D is ambiguous. Germline V gene data show CDR1 as MDHEN and CDR2 as SYDVKM. The ends were cut back, 2 bases at V and 7 bases at J, with 14 bases in the middle. CDR3 length: 14 residues. The CDR3 nucleotides read TGTGCCAGCAGTTTAAATTCCCCGTCAATTGAAGCTTTCTTT. Amino acids: CASSLNSPSIEAFF. Based on the CDR3 plus reference TRBV28 and TRBJ1-1, the full variable domain is DVKVTQSSRYLVKRTGEKVFLECVQDMDHENMFWYRQDPGLGLRLIYFSYDVKMKEKGDIPEGYSVSREKKERFSLILESASTNQTSMYLCASSLNSPSIEAFFGQGTRLTVV.

This chain connects TRBV5-1 to TRBJ2-7, with D tentatively TRBD2 (6 bases). Trimming shortened V by 0 bases and J by 0 bases, and 10 bases separated the two germline ends. CDR1 is SGHRS, CDR2 YFSETQ, per germline. The CDR3 is made up of 15 amino acids. In DNA form, the CDR3 reads TGCGCCAGCAGCTTGGGCCTAGCGATCTCCTACGAGCAGTACTTC. It yields the protein CASSLGLAISYEQYF.

This clone has a single count. The V call is TRBV29-1, the J call TRBJ2-1, with no clear D. CDR3 length: 12 residues. Germline CDR1 SQVTM, CDR2 ANQGSEA. Trimming shortened V by 6 bases and J by 4 bases, and 10 bases separated the two germline ends. The CDR3 region has the DNA TGCAGCGTCCCGGTGCAGTACAATGAGCAGTTCTTC. Translated: CSVPVQYNEQFF.

This chain connects TRBV6-1 to TRBJ2-7; D is unresolved. Germline V CDR1 and CDR2: MNHNS, SASEGT. The CDR3 extends over 14 amino acids. Trimming pared 10 bases from V and 2 bases from J, leaving 18 bases between. The CDR3 region has the DNA TGTGCCATATCAGTAGAAGACCAACCCTACGAGCAGTACTTC. Protein: CAISVEDQPYEQYF.

The rearrangement links TRBV7-8 to TRBJ2-7; D perhaps matches TRBD1 (6 bases). This CDR3 contains 14 residues. Trimming took off 1 base at V and 5 bases at J, with 12 bases between the two ends. Germline CDR1 and CDR2: SGHVS and FQNEAQ. The CDR3 region is CASSLGGQGNEQYF. CDR3 nucleotides: TGTGCCAGCAGCTTAGGGGGGCAGGGCAACGAGCAGTACTTC.

This chain links TRBV2 with TRBJ2-1; weak D call: TRBD1 (5 bases). Trimming shortened V by 6 bases and J by 11 bases, and 14 bases separated the two germline ends. CDR3 length: 12 amino acids. Germline V gene sequence: CDR1 SNHLY, CDR2 FYNNEI. CDR3 amino acids: CASREIQVQQFF. CDR3 bases: TGTGCCAGCAGAGAAATACAGGTTCAGCAGTTCTTC.

This chain joins TRBV14 and TRBJ2-1, with TRBD2 identical over 11 bases. CDR1 is SGHDN and CDR2 is FVKESK in the germline V gene. Trimming cost V 0 bases and J 5 bases; bases outside gene matches: 12. The CDR3 has 19 residues. The CDR3, as DNA: TGTGCCAGCAGCCAAGATGGCGGGACTAGCGGCACTAGGGACAATGAGCAGTTCTTC. Protein: CASSQDGGTSGTRDNEQFF.

The chain uses TRBV5-1 and TRBJ1-2; 7 bases fit TRBD1. In germline, CDR1 is SGHRS, CDR2 YFSETQ. The J segment lost 4 bases and the V segment lost 3 bases, leaving 3 bases of the junction unmatched. The CDR3 totals 13 residues. In DNA form, the CDR3 reads TGCGCCAGCAGCTCCCGGGACAGCTATGGCTACACCTTC. It is translated as CASSSRDSYGYTF.

The V and J genes are TRBV11-2 and TRBJ2-7; no clear D. Germline V gives CDR1 SGHAT, CDR2 FQNNGV. V gave up 5 bases and J gave up 3 bases, with 11 bases separating them. The CDR3 is 13 residues long. CDR3 coding DNA: TGTGCCAGCAGCCGTGGACCGATCTACGAGCAGTACTTC. It yields the protein CASSRGPIYEQYF.

The chain recombines TRBV5-1 with TRBJ2-3; 10 bases agree with TRBD2. The CDR3 has 15 amino acids. Germline V gene lookup returns CDR1 SGHRS and CDR2 YFSETQ. Trimming cost V 6 bases and J 4 bases; bases outside gene matches: 8. DNA for the CDR3: TGCGCCAGCAACTTAGCGGGAGGAGGTGCAGATACGCAGTATTTT. Translated: CASNLAGGGADTQYF.

This clone was seen only a few times. The V and J genes are TRBV7-9 and TRBJ1-5; D not certain. V was trimmed by 4 bases and J by 2 bases, leaving 12 bases between them. The CDR3 loop spans 15 amino acids. Per germline, CDR1 SEHNR and CDR2 FQNEAQ (reference sequence). The CDR3 loop is CASSSEGMGNQPQHF. The CDR3 DNA follows: TGTGCCAGCAGCTCGGAAGGGATGGGCAATCAGCCCCAGCATTTT.

This rearrangement joins TRBV5-6 to TRBJ2-3; 7 nucleotides line up with TRBD2. Germline CDR1 reads SGHDT; CDR2 reads YYEEEE. Trimming cost V 1 base and J 1 base; bases outside gene matches: 3. The CDR3 runs 15 residues. This chain's CDR3 is CASSLLSGGTDTQYF. CDR3 nucleotide sequence: TGTGCCAGCAGCTTGCTGAGCGGGGGCACAGATACGCAGTATTTT.

This sequence joins TRBV28 and TRBJ1-1; D call uncertain. V lost 3 bases to trimming and J lost 4 bases, with 24 bases between them. This CDR3 has 18 residues. Germline V gives CDR1 MDHEN, CDR2 SYDVKM. Written as DNA, the CDR3 is TGTGCCAGCAGTTTTCGAGGGATCCTTATATCCATGAGCACTGAAGCTTTCTTT. Protein sequence: CASSFRGILISMSTEAFF.

The J gene is TRBJ2-7, the V gene TRBV7-9; no firm D call. The CDR3 sequence is 14 residues long. The V gene lost 3 bases and the J gene lost 5 bases, with 14 bases spanning the gap. Per the germline V gene, CDR1 is SEHNR and CDR2 is FQNEAQ (reference sequence). This CDR3 reads CASSLGESLHEQYF. The DNA for the CDR3 is TGTGCCAGCAGCTTGGGTGAAAGCCTACACGAGCAGTACTTC.

The J gene is TRBJ2-7, the V gene TRBV4-1, with D hard to call. The V gene lost 1 base and the J gene lost 6 bases, with 10 bases spanning the gap. Germline values: CDR1 MGHRA, CDR2 YSYEKL. The CDR3 length is 13 residues. This CDR3 is CASSQVSLPEQYF. CDR3 DNA: TGCGCCAGCAGCCAAGTAAGCCTTCCCGAGCAGTACTTC.

This sequence joins TRBV7-9 and TRBJ2-1; D possibly corresponds to TRBD1 (8 bases). The V end lost 5 bases, the J end lost 4 bases, and 15 bases lay between the germline ends. Germline CDR1 is SEHNR and CDR2 is FQNEAQ (reference sequence). The CDR3 has 15 residues. CDR3 sequence reads: CASSGNRGGYNEQFF. DNA for the CDR3: TGTGCCAGCAGCGGAAACAGGGGGGGATACAATGAGCAGTTCTTC.

The J gene is TRBJ2-2, the V gene TRBV15; D gene uncertain. V was cut by 0 bases and J by 9 bases, with 11 bases left in between. This CDR3 is built from 14 residues. CDR1 is LNHNV and CDR2 is YYDKDF in the germline V gene (reference sequence). The CDR3 sequence: CATSRDSHPRELFF. CDR3 sequence (DNA): TGTGCCACCAGCAGAGATTCCCATCCTCGGGAGCTGTTTTTT.

The V call is TRBV19, the J call TRBJ2-7; no clear D. This CDR3 has 14 residues. In germline, CDR1 is LNHDA, CDR2 SQIVND (reference sequence). Trimming pared 3 bases from V and 0 bases from J, leaving 9 bases between. CDR3 sequence (DNA): TGTGCCAGTAGTATTCTAGGGTCCTCCTACGAGCAGTACTTC. Residues: CASSILGSSYEQYF.